This TCR beta chain was identified during a study of cytomegalovirus exposure and HLA in healthy donors. Germline V gene data show CDR1 as MDHEN and CDR2 as SYDVKM. The trim removed 10 bases at V and 1 base at J, leaving 3 bases unmatched. CDR3 size: 12 residues. PCR used 60 Vbeta primers and 13 Jbeta primers. The repertoire was sequenced with immunoSEQ multiplex PCR; TCRdb's copy has only in-frame clones and lacks some. Among 200,000 or so clones listed, almost 85% were seen once. This clone has more than one count but fewer than ten. The chain combines TRBV28 with TRBJ1-1; 7 bases fit TRBD1. The sequence derives from a boy aged 10-17 years in good health and CMV-seronegative. The sample taken for sequencing was PBMCs. CDR3 sequence: CATRGGNTEAFF. Here the CDR3 DNA reads TGTGCCACCAGGGGGGGGAACACTGAAGCTTTCTTT.